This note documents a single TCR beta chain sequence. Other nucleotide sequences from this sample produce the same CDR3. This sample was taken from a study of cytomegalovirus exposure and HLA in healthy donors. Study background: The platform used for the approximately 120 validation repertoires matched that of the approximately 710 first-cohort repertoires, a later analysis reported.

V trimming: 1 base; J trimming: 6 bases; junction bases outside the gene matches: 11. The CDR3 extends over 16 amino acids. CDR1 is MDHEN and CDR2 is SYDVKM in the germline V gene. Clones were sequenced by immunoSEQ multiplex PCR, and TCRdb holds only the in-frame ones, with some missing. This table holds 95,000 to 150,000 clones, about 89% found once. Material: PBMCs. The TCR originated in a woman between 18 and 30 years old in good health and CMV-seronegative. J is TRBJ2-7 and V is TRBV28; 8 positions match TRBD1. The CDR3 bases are TGTGCCAGCAGTTTATCCCCCGACAGGGGACAGTTCGAGCAGTACTTC. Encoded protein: CASSLSPDRGQFEQYF.